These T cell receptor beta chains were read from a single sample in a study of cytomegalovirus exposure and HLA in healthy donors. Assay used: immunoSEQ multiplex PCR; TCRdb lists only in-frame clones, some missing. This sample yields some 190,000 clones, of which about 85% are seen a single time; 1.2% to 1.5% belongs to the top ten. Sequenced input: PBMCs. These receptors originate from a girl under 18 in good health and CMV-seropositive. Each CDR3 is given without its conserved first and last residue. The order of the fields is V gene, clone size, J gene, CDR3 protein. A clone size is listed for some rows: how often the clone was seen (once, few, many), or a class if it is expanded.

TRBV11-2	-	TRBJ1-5	ASSSTGGKGQPQH
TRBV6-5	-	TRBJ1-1	ASSYSRGLNTEAF
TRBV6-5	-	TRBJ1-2	ASSRQGLGGYT
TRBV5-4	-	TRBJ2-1	ASLFRGRGYNEQF
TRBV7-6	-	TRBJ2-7	ASSLAGGTYEQY
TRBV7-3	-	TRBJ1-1	ASSTNMNTEAF
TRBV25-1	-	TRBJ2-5	ASTPGGTQETQY
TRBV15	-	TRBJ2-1	ATSRDGTSGDNEQF
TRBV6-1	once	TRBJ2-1	AEGAGSYNEQF
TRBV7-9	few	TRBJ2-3	ASSLGGATSTDTQY
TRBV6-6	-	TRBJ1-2	ASSTRGGESGYT
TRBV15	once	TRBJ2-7	ATSRLTGTSEQY
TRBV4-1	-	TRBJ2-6	ASSQEGHAKPGANVLT
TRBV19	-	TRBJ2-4	ASSTGLVLAKNIQY
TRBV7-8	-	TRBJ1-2	ASSLYRENYGYT
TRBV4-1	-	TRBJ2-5	ASSQQSGLAGVGETQY
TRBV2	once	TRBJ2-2	ASSGRNTGELF
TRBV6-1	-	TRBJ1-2	ASSQGPANYGYT
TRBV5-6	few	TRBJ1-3	ASTLVSSGNTIY
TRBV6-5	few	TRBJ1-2	ASRQDGNYGYT
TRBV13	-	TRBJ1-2	ASSPIGQGYYGYT
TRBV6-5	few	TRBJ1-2	ASSLTGTAYGYT
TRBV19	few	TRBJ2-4	ASSELAGGGGKNIQY
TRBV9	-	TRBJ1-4	ASSVGGTQAQKLF
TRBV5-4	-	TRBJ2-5	ASSLGGQGQETQY
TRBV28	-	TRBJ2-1	ASRPGLAGTIEQF
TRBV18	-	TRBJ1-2	ASSVFQGASPNYGYT
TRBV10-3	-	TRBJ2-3	AISYSGRAWDTQY
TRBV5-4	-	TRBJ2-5	ASSLPGVRQETQY
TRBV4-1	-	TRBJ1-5	ASSQATGGGNQPQH
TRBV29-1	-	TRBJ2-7	SVLEGLSSYEQY
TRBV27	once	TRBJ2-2	ASSLMVRERTGELF
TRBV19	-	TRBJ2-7	ASSIRDFSYEQY
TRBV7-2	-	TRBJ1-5	ASSLQGLGPQH
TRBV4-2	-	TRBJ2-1	ASSLGTSGSRSYNEQF
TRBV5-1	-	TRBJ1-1	ASSLALAMNTEAF
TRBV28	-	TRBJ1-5	ASGRTGDNQPQH
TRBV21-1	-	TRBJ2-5	ASSFRTGDLCQETQY
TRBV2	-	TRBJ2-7	ASSGTSGIRIHEQY
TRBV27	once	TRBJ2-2	ASSPHGPTAANTGELF
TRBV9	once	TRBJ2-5	ASSEGTSGQQETQY
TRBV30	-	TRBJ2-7	AWRTLDRGA
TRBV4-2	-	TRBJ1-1	ASSQLNYGATEAF